This T cell receptor beta chain is from a study of T cell changes during pregnancy in multiple sclerosis. TCRdb keeps only in-frame clones here, not all; method: immunoSEQ multiplex PCR. The sample lists roughly 36,000 clones, 91% occurring once. Germline CDR1 reads LGHNA; CDR2 reads YNFKEQ. This CDR3 is built from 16 residues. Deletions cut 0 bases from V and 8 bases from J, with 17 bases between. This receptor was taken from a female donor with multiple sclerosis, enrolled in a pregnancy study. Here the sequenced sample was CD8+ T cells from peripheral blood mononuclear cells, taken in the second trimester of pregnancy. The J gene is TRBJ2-1, the V gene TRBV4-2; TRBD2 might be the D (6 bases). The CDR3 loop is CASSQDRRGTAYEQFF. As DNA, the CDR3 is TGTGCCAGCAGCCAAGATCGCCGCGGGACGGCGTATGAGCAGTTCTTC.